This TCR beta chain emerged from a study of T cell repertoires in cytomegalovirus infection. Overall study: Through public TCR beta signatures, both CMV infection and matching HLA type were indicated. Findings of the study overall: The ex vivo response showed dominance by HLA-C-restricted CMV-specific TCR beta clonotypes.

Note on this clonotype: The antigen is unknown.

The CDR3 is 14 amino acids. V lost 5 bases and J lost 4, with 14 bases in between. The V gene's germline CDR1 is MNHEY and CDR2 SMNVEV (reference sequence). Using its own MiXCR run on the reads, TCRdb lists one record per CDR3 protein. The sample shows some 230,000 distinct CDR3 sequences, over 20% of them seen only once. This chain uses TRBV27 with TRBJ1-2, with D unresolved. Sequenced: CD8+ T cells from PBMCs. The sequence came from a human donor in good health (CMV status not recorded). Some clones in this sample may be carry-over from other donors' samples. This CDR3 is CASSHDSKGYGYTF. Here the CDR3 DNA reads TGTGCCAGCAGTCATGACTCAAAAGGCTATGGCTACACCTTC.